This T cell receptor beta chain derives from a study of cytomegalovirus exposure and HLA in healthy donors. Study-wide results and caveats: A few CMV-associated chains were confirmed in vitro to be specific for CMV antigens. Listed as cytomegalovirus-associated were 164 TCR beta chains.

Comments on this clone: Its cognate antigen is unknown.

It was with 60 Vbeta and 13 Jbeta primers that the PCR ran. Only in-frame clones appear in the TCRdb table, and some are missing; sequencing was by immunoSEQ multiplex PCR. The sample has 150,000 to 200,000 clones, 68% seen once. V was trimmed by 1 base and J by 3 bases, leaving 11 bases between them. This CDR3 contains 14 residues. Germline loops: CDR1 SGHNT, CDR2 YYREEE (reference sequence). V usage is TRBV5-4 and J usage is TRBJ2-7; D possibly corresponds to TRBD2 (6 bases). Sequencing used PBMCs. This TCR came from a man in his forties or fifties in good health and CMV-seronegative. CDR3 nucleotide sequence: TGTGCCAGCAGCTTGATGGGGGGTGGCTACGAGCAGTACTTC. It specifies CASSLMGGGYEQYF.